The clone carrying this TCR beta chain occurred once. Original methodology: Reference gene primer amplification in the assay estimated nucleated cell counts. TCRdb keeps only in-frame clones here, not all; method: immunoSEQ multiplex PCR. The V and J calls and clone size come from that table; D and trimming were worked out from the DNA. The repertoire holds 220,000 or so clones, with approximately 90% as singletons. The data were taken from a study of blood T cell repertoires in COVID-19. Across the study: Collection of acute and convalescent COVID-19 samples took place in the United States, Italy and Spain. Nucleic acid was either cDNA or gDNA, and it came from T cells, B-cell-depleted T cells, or PBMCs.

The CDR3 sequence is 12 residues long. CDR1 MDHEN and CDR2 SYDVKM come from the germline V gene. V was clipped by 5 bases and J by 6 bases, with 8 bases between them. The receptor was derived from a man in his fifties or sixties with COVID-19, enrolled during active disease. The sequencing sample was made of peripheral blood. This rearrangement joins TRBV28 to TRBJ2-1; perhaps TRBD1 as D (5 bases). CDR3 DNA: TGTGCCAGCAGTGCGACAGTCAATGAGCAGTTCTTC. Translation gives CASSATVNEQFF.